These 32 T cell receptor beta chains originate from one sample sequenced in a study of cytomegalovirus exposure and HLA in healthy donors. The PCR used 60 Vbeta and 13 Jbeta primers. Clones were read by immunoSEQ multiplex PCR, and TCRdb kept only the in-frame ones, dropping some. The data show 120,000 or so clones, 66% seen once. Sequencing was carried out using PBMCs. These TCRs come from a man younger than 35 in good health and CMV-seronegative.

J is TRBJ2-2 and V is TRBV7-8; 14 nucleotides match TRBD2. V lost 5 bases and J lost 3; bases outside the gene matches: 5. The CDR3 totals 17 residues. CDR1 is SGHVS and CDR2 is FQNEAQ in the germline V gene. The CDR3 bases are TGTGCCAGCAGCGGGGGACTAGCGGGAGATCACACCGGGGAGCTGTTTTTT. Translating it yields CASSGGLAGDHTGELFF.

The V call is TRBV2, the J call TRBJ1-3; 8 bases are a match to TRBD1. The V segment lost 8 bases and the J segment 5 bases; nucleotides outside the gene matches: 2. The CDR3 length is 12 residues. CDR1 is SNHLY and CDR2 is FYNNEI in the germline V gene. This CDR3 reads CASRTGRNTIYF. In DNA form, the CDR3 reads TGTGCCAGCCGGACAGGGAGAAACACCATATATTTT. The whole variable domain, filled in from reference TRBV2 and TRBJ1-3, reads EPEVTQTPSHQVTQMGQEVILRCVPISNHLYFYWYRQILGQKVEFLVSFYNNEISEKSEIFDDQFSVERPDGSNFTLKIRSTKLEDSAMYFCASRTGRNTIYFGEGSWLTVV.

This chain joins TRBV27 and TRBJ2-1; possible D gene TRBD2, 5 bases. Trimming left V 5 bases short and J 5 bases short, with 10 bases between. CDR3 length equals 13 residues. Germline loops: CDR1 MNHEY, CDR2 SMNVEV (reference sequence). CDR3 sequence (DNA): TGTGCCAGCAGTAGCGGTAGCAACAATGAGCAGTTCTTC. Its translation is CASSSGSNNEQFF.

This rearrangement joins TRBV7-9 to TRBJ2-7; 11 nucleotides match TRBD1. Germline loops: CDR1 SEHNR, CDR2 FQNEAQ (reference sequence). V was clipped by 4 bases and J by 3 bases; unmatched bases: 8. CDR3 length: 16 amino acids. Here the CDR3 reads CASSSTSGTGGYEQYF. The DNA for the CDR3 is TGTGCCAGCAGCTCAACATCCGGGACAGGGGGCTACGAGCAGTACTTC.

The V and J genes are TRBV10-3 and TRBJ2-2; maybe TRBD2 (5 bases). The CDR3 consists of 14 residues. CDR1 is ENHRY and CDR2 is SYGVKD in the germline V gene. Trimming removed 4 bases from V and 2 bases from J, with 8 bases in between. CDR3 DNA sequence: TGTGCCATCAGTGGGACTCCTAACACCGGGGAGCTGTTTTTT. It translates to CAISGTPNTGELFF.

This chain links TRBV5-1 with TRBJ2-1, with D possibly being TRBD1 (6 bases). The germline gives CDR1 SGHRS, CDR2 YFSETQ. The CDR3 totals 13 residues. V was pared by 1 base and J by 4 bases, with 6 bases between. CDR3 amino acids: CASSLTGYNEQFF. CDR3 nucleotide sequence: TGCGCCAGCAGCTTGACAGGGTACAATGAGCAGTTCTTC.

This chain connects TRBV4-1 to TRBJ1-1; D gene unclear. The CDR3 is 13 residues long. CDR1 is MGHRA and CDR2 is YSYEKL in the germline V gene. V gave up 1 base and J gave up 6 bases, with 9 bases separating them. This CDR3 is CASSQVRPAEAFF. The CDR3 DNA is TGCGCCAGCAGCCAAGTCAGGCCCGCTGAAGCTTTCTTT.

The chain is built from TRBV12-2 and TRBJ2-1; the table's D call, TRBD2, has no DNA check behind it. TRBV12-2 is a known pseudogene. The CDR3 covers 17 residues. CDR3 residues: CASRPTTSGGRMNEQFF. The CDR3 DNA follows: TGTGCAAGTCGCCCGACAACTAGCGGGGGGAGAATGAATGAGCAGTTCTTC.

With respect to this clone: The sample carries other DNA sequences with the same CDR3. The rearrangement links TRBV29-1 to TRBJ2-7; TRBD2 matches at 11 bases. V trimming: 6 bases; J trimming: 4 bases; junction bases outside the gene matches: 8. CDR1 and CDR2 (germline): SQVTM, ANQGSEA. The CDR3 loop spans 14 amino acids. The CDR3 nucleotides are TGCAGCGTCGCCTGGACTAGCGGGCGATACGAGCAGTACTTC. This codes for CSVAWTSGRYEQYF.

The chain combines TRBV5-5 with TRBJ1-1; 8 bases are a match to TRBD1. CDR1 is SGHKS and CDR2 is YYEKEE in the germline V gene (reference sequence). CDR3 size: 17 residues. V shed 3 bases and J 1 base; nucleotides not matched to a gene: 11. CDR3 nucleotides: TGTGCCAGCAGCTATATTACAGGGGGGCCCGAGAACACTGAAGCTTTCTTT. The encoded protein is CASSYITGGPENTEAFF.

This clone was picked up a small number of times. The chain joins TRBV27 to TRBJ2-7, with 15 bases fitting TRBD2. The ends lost 5 bases at V and 5 bases at J; junction bases unmatched: 10. From germline, CDR1 is MNHEY and CDR2 SMNVEV (reference sequence). The CDR3 sequence is 17 residues long. CDR3 sequence reads: CASSISRGLAGGNEQYF. CDR3 DNA sequence: TGTGCCAGCAGTATTAGCCGGGGACTAGCGGGAGGTAACGAGCAGTACTTC.

Here the CDR3 DNA reads TGCGCCAGCAGCTTGTTGGGGGCGGGGGGTCGGGAGCAGTTCTTC. Its protein product is CASSLLGAGGREQFF. This chain links TRBV5-1 with TRBJ2-1; 8 positions match TRBD2. The CDR3 loop spans 15 amino acids. V gave up 1 base and J gave up 10 bases; unmatched junction bases: 10. Germline CDR1 is SGHRS and CDR2 is YFSETQ.

The rearrangement links TRBV5-6 to TRBJ2-1, with D hard to call. The length of the CDR3 is 11 residues. Trimming removed 1 base from V and 10 bases from J, with 6 bases in between. The germline V gene has CDR1 SGHDT and CDR2 YYEEEE. The CDR3 is CASSLNTEQFF. The CDR3 DNA is TGTGCCAGCAGCTTGAATACAGAGCAGTTCTTC.

The CDR3 protein is CASRTGANNQPQHF. CDR3 bases: TGTGCCAGTAGGACAGGGGCCAACAATCAGCCCCAGCATTTT. This chain connects TRBV19 to TRBJ1-5; 8 bases align to TRBD1. The CDR3 is made up of 14 amino acids. J was trimmed by 3 bases and V by 6 bases; bases with no gene match: 4. Germline V gives CDR1 LNHDA, CDR2 SQIVND (reference sequence).

The chain recombines TRBV4-2 with TRBJ2-7, with D tentatively TRBD1 (7 bases). The V and J ends lost 4 bases and 5 bases respectively, with 12 bases between them. CDR1 and CDR2 from the germline V gene are LGHNA and YNFKEQ. There are 13 residues in the CDR3. CDR3 in amino acids: CASSPGGRNEQYF. The DNA for the CDR3 is TGTGCCAGCAGCCCAGGGGGGAGGAACGAGCAGTACTTC.

Here the CDR3 DNA reads TGTGCCAGCAGCCCCGGCGGGGGGGAACAAGAGACCCAGTACTTC. Protein product: CASSPGGGEQETQYF. J is TRBJ2-5 and V is TRBV4-2, with 9 bases matching TRBD2. This CDR3 comprises 15 residues. V dropped 4 bases and J dropped 2; count of bases not matched to a gene: 5. The germline gives CDR1 LGHNA, CDR2 YNFKEQ.

This clone occurred once. This chain connects TRBV29-1 to TRBJ1-1; D remains ambiguous. Germline CDR1 reads SQVTM; CDR2 reads ANQGSEA. The germline V and J ends were trimmed by 3 bases and 7 bases, with 9 bases remaining between them. The CDR3 consists of 11 residues. As DNA, the CDR3 is TGCAGCGTTGACTCGGGGAGTGAAGCTTTCTTT. The encoded protein is CSVDSGSEAFF.

Only one count was recorded for this clone. The chain couples TRBV7-2 to TRBJ2-7, with D possibly matching TRBD1 (7 bases). The length of the CDR3 is 14 residues. The germline CDR1 and CDR2 sequences are SGHTA and FQGNSA. V shed 6 bases and J shed 5 bases, with 17 bases lying between them. CDR3 region: CASSRPGGLNEQYF. The DNA of the CDR3 is TGTGCCAGCAGTAGACCAGGGGGGCTCAACGAGCAGTACTTC.

The chain carries TRBV7-9 and TRBJ1-5; 10 nucleotides align to TRBD1. The CDR3 has 16 amino acids. J was trimmed by 9 bases and V by 4 bases; bases with no gene match: 12. CDR1 and CDR2 from the germline V gene are SEHNR and FQNEAQ (reference sequence). CDR3 bases: TGTGCCAGCAGCTCCTCGGGACAGGGGTTCTTGAGGCCCCAGCATTTT. It specifies CASSSSGQGFLRPQHF.

V usage is TRBV13 and J usage is TRBJ2-3; 9 nucleotides align to TRBD2. This CDR3 contains 17 residues. With 5 bases clipped from V and 6 bases from J, the junction kept 15 bases outside the gene matches. CDR1 PRHDT and CDR2 FYEKMQ come from the germline V gene (reference sequence). This chain's CDR3 is CASSPPPLAGWWDTQYF. As DNA, the CDR3 is TGTGCCAGCAGCCCACCCCCGCTAGCGGGGTGGTGGGATACGCAGTATTTT.

V and J are TRBV4-1 and TRBJ1-2; 9 bases are a match to TRBD1. The CDR3 is 17 amino acids. Germline V lookup: CDR1 MGHRA, CDR2 YSYEKL. V was pared by 1 base and J by 3 bases, with 9 bases of the junction left unmatched. The CDR3 sequence is CASSQGSPDRGYYGYTF. For the CDR3, the DNA is TGCGCCAGCAGCCAAGGAAGTCCGGACAGGGGATACTATGGCTACACCTTC.

As to this clone: Other DNA sequences of this sample code for an identical CDR3. The DNA for the CDR3 is TGCAGCGCTGTAGCGGGGACTTTACAAGAGACCCAGTACTTC. Protein sequence: CSAVAGTLQETQYF. The chain recombines TRBV29-1 with TRBJ2-5; 8 bases are shared with TRBD2. V lost 7 bases and J lost 2; bases outside the gene matches: 9. The germline gives CDR1 SQVTM, CDR2 ANQGSEA. This CDR3 has 14 amino acids.

The CDR3 bases are TGTGCCAGCAGTCTAGGCACCTACGAGCAGTACTTC. Amino acids: CASSLGTYEQYF. The chain has TRBV28 and TRBJ2-7, with D unresolved. Trimming stripped 5 bases from V and 2 bases from J, with 7 bases between. Looked up from germline, CDR1 is MDHEN and CDR2 is SYDVKM. The CDR3 loop spans 12 amino acids.

The chain carries TRBV5-8 and TRBJ2-3, with D possibly matching TRBD2 (5 bases). Deletions cut 1 base from V and 0 bases from J, with 12 bases between. The germline CDR1 and CDR2 sequences are SGHTS and YDEGEE. The CDR3 sequence is 16 residues long. CDR3 protein: CASSLLGRTSTDTQYF. The CDR3 nucleotides are TGTGCCAGCAGCTTGTTGGGGAGAACTAGCACAGATACGCAGTATTTT. Supplemented by reference TRBV5-8 and TRBJ2-3, the full variable domain reads EAGVTQSPTHLIKTRGQQATLRCSPISGHTSVYWYQQALGLGLQFLLWYDEGEERNRGNFPPRFSGRQFPNYSSELNVNALELEDSALYLCASSLLGRTSTDTQYFGPGTRLTVL.

This sequence joins TRBV5-6 and TRBJ2-2; 7 nucleotides agree with TRBD2. V was pared by 4 bases and J by 1 base, with 7 bases of the junction left unmatched. The CDR3 loop spans 16 amino acids. CDR1 and CDR2 from the germline V gene are SGHDT and YYEEEE. CDR3: CASSLPQRGNTGELFF. The CDR3 DNA reads TGTGCCAGCAGCCTCCCCCAGCGGGGGAACACCGGGGAGCTGTTTTTT.

J is TRBJ1-2 and V is TRBV9; D gene uncertain. The germline V gene has CDR1 SGDLS and CDR2 YYNGEE. Trimming left V 1 base short and J 5 bases short, with 12 bases between. CDR3 length: 14 amino acids. The CDR3 loop is CASSVNLVSYGYTF. The CDR3 bases are TGTGCCAGCAGCGTAAATTTAGTGTCGTATGGCTACACCTTC.

The chain joins TRBV19 to TRBJ1-2, with D uncertain. The CDR3 length is 14 residues. Germline CDR1 is LNHDA and CDR2 is SQIVND (reference sequence). V gave up 3 bases and J gave up 0 bases, with 8 bases separating them. The DNA for the CDR3 is TGTGCCAGTAGTATTTTGCAGGCTAACTATGGCTACACCTTC. Amino acid sequence: CASSILQANYGYTF. The variable domain in full, with the rest retrieved from reference TRBV19 and TRBJ1-2, is DGGITQSPKYLFRKEGQNVTLSCEQNLNHDAMYWYRQDPGQGLRLIYYSQIVNDFQKGDIAEGYSVSREKKESFPLTVTSAQKNPTAFYLCASSILQANYGYTFGSGTRLTVV.

V is TRBV19 and J is TRBJ2-7, with no clear D. Trimming took off 1 base at V and 3 bases at J, with 7 bases between the two ends. The CDR3 contains 13 residues. Germline V CDR1 and CDR2: LNHDA, SQIVND (reference sequence). CDR3 in DNA: TGTGCCAGTAGTATAGGTCCAGGCTACGAGCAGTACTTC. As protein: CASSIGPGYEQYF.

The CDR3 here is CASSPIRGSYQPQHF. In DNA, the CDR3 is TGTGCCAGCAGCCCTATAAGAGGGAGCTATCAGCCCCAGCATTTT. V is TRBV6-1 and J is TRBJ1-5, with unresolved D. Between the trimmed V and J ends, which lost 6 bases and 5 bases, there was a span of 17 bases. Germline CDR1 and CDR2: MNHNS and SASEGT. This CDR3 comprises 15 residues.

This clone was counted a single time. This chain links TRBV25-1 with TRBJ2-3; tentatively, D is TRBD1 (5 bases). Germline V lookup: CDR1 MGHDK, CDR2 SYGVNS. This CDR3 region has 15 residues. Trimming removed 4 bases from V and 1 base from J, with 12 bases in between. As DNA, the CDR3 is TGTGCCAGCAGTGGGACAAGTCGTCGCACAGATACGCAGTATTTT. It is translated as CASSGTSRRTDTQYF.

The chain uses TRBV18 and TRBJ2-1, with 9 bases fitting TRBD2. Germline CDR1 is KGHSH and CDR2 is LQKENI. The length of the CDR3 is 15 residues. V was clipped by 5 bases and J by 7 bases; unmatched bases: 9. CDR3 amino acids: CASSFLAGSGNEQFF. The CDR3 region has the DNA TGTGCCAGCTCATTTCTAGCGGGAAGCGGGAATGAGCAGTTCTTC.

V gene TRBV5-4 combines with J gene TRBJ2-1; D is undetermined. The CDR3 length is 14 residues. CDR1 SGHNT and CDR2 YYREEE come from the germline V gene (reference sequence). Trimming left V 3 bases short and J 3 bases short, with 10 bases between. The CDR3 here is CASSSAVVYNEQFF. CDR3 coding DNA: TGTGCCAGCAGCTCTGCGGTAGTCTACAATGAGCAGTTCTTC. Based on the CDR3 plus reference TRBV5-4 and TRBJ2-1, the full variable domain is ETGVTQSPTHLIKTRGQQVTLRCSSQSGHNTVSWYQQALGQGPQFIFQYYREEENGRGNFPPRFSGLQFPNYSSELNVNALELDDSALYLCASSSAVVYNEQFFGPGTRLTVL.